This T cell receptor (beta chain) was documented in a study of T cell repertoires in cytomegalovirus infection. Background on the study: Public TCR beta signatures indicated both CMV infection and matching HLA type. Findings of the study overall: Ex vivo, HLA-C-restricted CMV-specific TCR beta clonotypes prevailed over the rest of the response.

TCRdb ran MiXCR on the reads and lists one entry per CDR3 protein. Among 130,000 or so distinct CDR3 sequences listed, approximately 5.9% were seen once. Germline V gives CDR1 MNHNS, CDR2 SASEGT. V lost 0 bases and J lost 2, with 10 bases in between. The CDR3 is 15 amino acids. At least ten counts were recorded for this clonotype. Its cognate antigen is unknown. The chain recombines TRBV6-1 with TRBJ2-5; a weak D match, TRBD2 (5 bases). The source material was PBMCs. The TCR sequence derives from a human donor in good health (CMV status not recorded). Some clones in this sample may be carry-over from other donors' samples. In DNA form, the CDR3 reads TGTGCCAGCAGTGAAGCACGGCGGGCGCAAGAGACCCAGTACTTC. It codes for CASSEARRAQETQYF.